This TCR beta chain came from a study of T cell changes during pregnancy in multiple sclerosis. TCRdb keeps only in-frame clones here, not all; method: immunoSEQ multiplex PCR. The sample contains 90,000 to 120,000 clones, 94% of which appear only once. Germline V gene sequence: CDR1 SGHDT, CDR2 YYEEEE. V was shortened by 4 bases and J by 5 bases, with 18 bases between the two germline ends. The CDR3 totals 16 residues. This material consisted of peripheral blood, taken before pregnancy. This TCR was sampled from a female donor with multiple sclerosis, enrolled in a pregnancy study. This chain uses TRBV5-6 with TRBJ2-2; maybe TRBD1 (7 bases). This CDR3 reads CASSPWGAGGTGELFF. The CDR3 bases are TGTGCCAGCAGCCCATGGGGCGCAGGGGGGACCGGGGAGCTGTTTTTT.